The 16 T cell receptor beta chains below all came from one sample that was sequenced in a study of Graves' ophthalmopathy and Graves' hyperthyroidism. RNA transcripts were the source from which TCR beta CDR3 regions were amplified. An initial RT-PCR round employing HTBI primers preceded a second-round multiplex PCR. TCRdb redid the calling of the multiplex PCR reads with MiXCR, one entry per CDR3 protein. The sample consists of 200,000 to 250,000 distinct CDR3 sequences, 20% to 25% of them appearing once. Source material: peripheral blood. All receptors derive from a woman aged 50 to 65 with Graves' ophthalmopathy.

V gene TRBV18 combines with J gene TRBJ2-2; 12 nucleotides align to TRBD2. V gave up 4 bases and J gave up 1 base; unmatched junction bases: 10. CDR1 and CDR2 from the germline V gene are KGHSH and LQKENI. CDR3 length: 19 residues. This CDR3 reads CASSLTPSGRAQNTGELFF. The CDR3 DNA is TGTGCCAGCTCACTGACTCCTAGCGGGAGGGCCCAGAACACCGGGGAGCTGTTTTTT.

In this sample, this clonotype turned up many times. The V gene is TRBV12-3 or TRBV12-4, the J gene TRBJ1-2; D is ambiguous. V dropped 7 bases and J dropped 8 bases, with 20 bases sitting between them. The CDR3 runs 14 residues. The CDR3 protein is CASTLSGSNLGYTF. The CDR3, as DNA: TGTGCCAGCACCCTTTCCGGTTCCAACCTCGGCTACACCTTC.

The chain joins TRBV19 to TRBJ2-5; a possible D gene is TRBD1 (6 bases). This CDR3 is 15 amino acids long. Trimming removed 4 bases from V and 1 base from J, with 13 bases in between. Looked up from germline, CDR1 is LNHDA and CDR2 is SQIVND (reference sequence). The CDR3 is CASSNRGQFQETQYF. The CDR3 region has the DNA TGTGCCAGTAGTAACCGCGGACAGTTCCAAGAGACCCAGTACTTC.

The chain recombines TRBV18 with TRBJ1-4, with 8 nucleotides matching TRBD1. CDR3 size: 14 residues. V gave up 3 bases and J gave up 5 bases; unmatched junction bases: 2. Germline CDR1 KGHSH, CDR2 LQKENI. The DNA of the CDR3 is TGTGCCAGCTCACCGCAGGGGGCGAATGAAAAACTGTTTTTT. It encodes CASSPQGANEKLFF. The variable domain in full, with the rest retrieved from reference TRBV18 and TRBJ1-4, is NAGVMQNPRHLVRRRGQEARLRCSPMKGHSHVYWYRQLPEEGLKFMVYLQKENIIDESGMPKERFSAEFPKEGPSILRIQQVVRGDSAAYFCASSPQGANEKLFFGSGTQLSVL.

CDR3 nucleotides: TGTGCCAGCAGCTTTTCGGGAGCCAAAAACATTCAGTACTTC. Translating gives CASSFSGAKNIQYF. The chain carries TRBV7-9 and TRBJ2-4, with D uncertain. The CDR3 loop spans 14 amino acids. Germline CDR1 reads SEHNR; CDR2 reads FQNEAQ (reference sequence). Trimming removed 3 bases from V and 0 bases from J, with 6 bases in between.

Ten or more counts support this clonotype. V usage is TRBV12-3 or TRBV12-4 and J usage is TRBJ2-7, with TRBD2 identical over 8 bases. The J segment lost 7 bases and the V segment lost 2 bases, leaving 10 bases of the junction unmatched. The CDR3 is 15 amino acids. In DNA form, the CDR3 reads TGTGCCAGCAGTTTACTCGGCACGGGAGGGAAGGAGCAGTACTTC. Translated, it gives CASSLLGTGGKEQYF.

This clonotype has ten or more counts. The chain links TRBV4-2 to TRBJ1-2, with D uncertain. The germline V and J ends were trimmed by 1 base and 2 bases, with 20 bases remaining between them. Germline values: CDR1 LGHNA, CDR2 YNFKEQ. There are 18 residues in the CDR3. The CDR3 region has the DNA TGTGCCAGCAGCCAAGGGATGATCCGAAGAGGTGGCAACTATGGCTACACCTTC. Its translation: CASSQGMIRRGGNYGYTF.

This clonotype was observed many times. This rearrangement joins TRBV28 to TRBJ2-5, with D possibly being TRBD2 (6 bases). The CDR3 is 16 residues long. Per the germline V gene, CDR1 is MDHEN and CDR2 is SYDVKM. Trimming took 11 bases from V and 0 from J, leaving 22 bases between them. CDR3 region: CAGGMWPRWDQETQYF. For the CDR3, the DNA is TGTGCCGGGGGGATGTGGCCTCGATGGGACCAAGAGACCCAGTACTTC.

At least ten counts were recorded for this clonotype. This chain links TRBV24-1 with TRBJ1-2; 8 bases are a match to TRBD1. CDR1 is KGHDR and CDR2 is SFDVKD in the germline V gene. V lost 5 bases to trimming and J lost 6 bases; unmatched junction nucleotides: 4. This CDR3 region has 13 residues. The CDR3 nucleotides are TGTGCCACCAGTGGGGGACAGGAGGATGGCTACACCTTC. Its translation is CATSGGQEDGYTF.

In this sample, this clonotype turned up many times. The rearrangement joins TRBV28 to TRBJ2-5, with 8 bases identical to TRBD1. This CDR3 is built from 20 residues. Germline values: CDR1 MDHEN, CDR2 SYDVKM. J was trimmed by 2 bases and V by 7 bases; bases with no gene match: 24. CDR3 sequence: CASTLWAQSPSGGLQETQYF. The DNA for the CDR3 is TGTGCCAGCACCTTATGGGCCCAATCGCCTTCAGGGGGCCTACAAGAGACCCAGTACTTC.

The V call is TRBV20-1, the J call TRBJ2-6; D gene uncertain. The CDR3 has 11 amino acids. Trimming pared 4 bases from V and 6 bases from J, leaving 4 bases between. Germline V gene lookup returns CDR1 DFQATT and CDR2 SNEGSKA (reference sequence). The CDR3 loop is CSATPANVLTF. The CDR3 bases are TGCAGTGCTACCCCGGCCAACGTCCTGACTTTC.

This clonotype has a count of ten or more. The chain recombines TRBV14 with TRBJ1-1; 9 bases are a match to TRBD1. CDR3 length: 16 amino acids. V shed 8 bases and J 5 bases; nucleotides not matched to a gene: 15. CDR1 SGHDN and CDR2 FVKESK come from the germline V gene. CDR3 nucleotides: TGTGCCAGCCGGCCCCTACAGGGGGCTGGGAGAACTGAAGCTTTCTTT. Its protein product is CASRPLQGAGRTEAFF. The full variable domain, with the rest looked up from reference TRBV14 and TRBJ1-1, is EAGVTQFPSHSVIEKGQTVTLRCDPISGHDNLYWYRRVMGKEIKFLLHFVKESKQDESGMPNNRFLAERTGGTYSTLKVQPAELEDSGVYFCASRPLQGAGRTEAFFGQGTRLTVV.

This clonotype was seen ten or more times. The rearrangement uses TRBV3-1 and TRBJ1-1, with unresolved D. CDR1 is LGHDT and CDR2 is YNNKEL in the germline V gene (reference sequence). There are 12 residues in the CDR3. Trimming shortened V by 5 bases and J by 8 bases, and 12 bases separated the two germline ends. The CDR3 bases are TGTGCCAGCAGCTCTAAGGTGGAAGAAGCTTTCTTT. This codes for CASSSKVEEAFF.

This clonotype was counted many times. The V gene is TRBV6-5, the J gene TRBJ2-4; D perhaps matches TRBD1 (5 bases). Germline-derived CDR1 and CDR2 are MNHEY and SVGAGI. The CDR3 is 14 residues long. Trimming removed 7 bases at V and 0 bases at J, with 10 bases between. The CDR3 sequence: CASKQALAKNIQYF. The CDR3, as DNA: TGTGCCAGCAAACAGGCTTTAGCCAAAAACATTCAGTACTTC.

In this sample, this clonotype turned up many times. This sequence joins TRBV29-1 and TRBJ2-5, with a tentative D call TRBD2 (6 bases). Trimming stripped 0 bases from V and 3 bases from J, with 17 bases between. The CDR3 runs to 16 residues. The germline V gene encodes CDR1 SQVTM and CDR2 ANQGSEA. This chain's CDR3 is CSVEDPRGPSEETQYF. The CDR3 region has the DNA TGCAGCGTTGAAGATCCCCGGGGTCCTAGCGAAGAGACCCAGTACTTC.

The V call is TRBV15, the J call TRBJ2-7, with TRBD1 identical over 9 bases. CDR3 length equals 14 residues. The ends lost 5 bases at V and 5 bases at J; junction bases unmatched: 7. The germline CDR1 and CDR2 sequences are LNHNV and YYDKDF (reference sequence). CDR3 in amino acids: CATSLRDRVDEQYF. In DNA form, the CDR3 reads TGTGCCACCAGCCTCCGGGACAGGGTGGACGAGCAGTACTTC. Together with reference TRBV15 and TRBJ2-7, the CDR3 gives the full variable domain: DAMVIQNPRYQVTQFGKPVTLSCSQTLNHNVMYWYQQKSSQAPKLLFHYYDKDFNNEADTPDNFQSRRPNTSFCFLDIRSPGLGDTAMYLCATSLRDRVDEQYFGPGTRLTVT.